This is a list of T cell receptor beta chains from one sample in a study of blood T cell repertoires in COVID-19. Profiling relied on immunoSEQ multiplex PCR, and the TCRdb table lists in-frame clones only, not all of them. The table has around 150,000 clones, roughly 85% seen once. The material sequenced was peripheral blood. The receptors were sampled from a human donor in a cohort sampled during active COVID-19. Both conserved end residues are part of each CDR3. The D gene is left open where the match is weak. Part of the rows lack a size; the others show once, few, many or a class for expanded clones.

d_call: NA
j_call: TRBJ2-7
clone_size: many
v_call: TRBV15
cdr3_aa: CATSRDPNMPYEQYF
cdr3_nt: TGTGCCACCAGCAGAGATCCGAACATGCCCTACGAGCAGTACTTC

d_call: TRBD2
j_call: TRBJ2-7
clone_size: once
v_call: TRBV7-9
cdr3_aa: CASSSPSGRAGEQYF
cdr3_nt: TGTGCCAGCAGCTCCCCTAGCGGGAGAGCGGGCGAGCAGTACTTC

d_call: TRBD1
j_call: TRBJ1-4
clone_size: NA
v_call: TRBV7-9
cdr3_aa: CASSPTGAGEKLFF
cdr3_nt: TGTGCCAGCAGCCCTACAGGGGCGGGTGAAAAACTGTTTTTT

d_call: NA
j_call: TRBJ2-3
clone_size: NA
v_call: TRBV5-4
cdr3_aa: CASSWGRRPNTDTQYF
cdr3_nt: TGTGCCAGCAGCTGGGGTAGGAGGCCGAACACAGATACGCAGTATTTT

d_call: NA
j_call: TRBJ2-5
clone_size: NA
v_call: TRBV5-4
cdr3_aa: CASSTEVGFETQYF
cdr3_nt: TGTGCCAGCAGCACGGAAGTCGGGTTTGAGACCCAGTACTTC

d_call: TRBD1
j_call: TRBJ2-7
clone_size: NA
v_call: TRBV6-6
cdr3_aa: CASCPAGTGVYEQYF
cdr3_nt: TGTGCCAGCTGTCCCGCCGGGACAGGGGTGTACGAGCAGTACTTC

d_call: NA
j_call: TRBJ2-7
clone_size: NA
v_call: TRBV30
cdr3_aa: CAWRHPGSRPLYEQYF
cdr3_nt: TGTGCCTGGCGCCATCCGGGATCCCGGCCCCTCTACGAGCAGTACTTC

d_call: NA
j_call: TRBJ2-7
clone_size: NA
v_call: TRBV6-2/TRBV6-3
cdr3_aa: CASSYSRRMERVPYEQYF
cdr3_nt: TGTGCCAGCAGTTACTCTCGTCGTATGGAGCGGGTGCCCTACGAGCAGTACTTC

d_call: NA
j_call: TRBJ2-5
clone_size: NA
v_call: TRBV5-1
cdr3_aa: CASTPGALTETQYF
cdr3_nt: TGCGCCAGCACCCCCGGAGCCCTCACAGAGACCCAGTACTTC

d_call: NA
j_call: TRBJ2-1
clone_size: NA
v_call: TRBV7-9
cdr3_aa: CASSERAVSYNEQFF
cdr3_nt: TGTGCCAGCAGCGAGCGAGCGGTTTCCTACAATGAGCAGTTCTTC

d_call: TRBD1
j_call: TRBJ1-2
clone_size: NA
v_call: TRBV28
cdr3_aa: CASSQIGTDYGYTF
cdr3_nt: TGTGCCAGCAGCCAAATCGGGACAGATTATGGCTACACCTTC

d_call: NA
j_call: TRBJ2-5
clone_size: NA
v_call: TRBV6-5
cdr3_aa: CASSPQSDPGETQYF
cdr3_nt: TGTGCCAGCAGTCCGCAAAGCGACCCAGGGGAGACCCAGTACTTC

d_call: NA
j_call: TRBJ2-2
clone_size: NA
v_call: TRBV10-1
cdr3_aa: CASSELKNTGELFF
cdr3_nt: TGCGCCAGCAGTGAGCTAAAAAACACCGGGGAGCTGTTTTTT

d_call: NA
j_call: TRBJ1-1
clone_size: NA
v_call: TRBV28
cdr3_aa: CASNSQGMDTEAFF
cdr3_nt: TGTGCCAGCAACTCTCAGGGGATGGACACTGAAGCTTTCTTT

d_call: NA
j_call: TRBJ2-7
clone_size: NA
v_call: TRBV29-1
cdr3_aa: CSVEEAGAQQYF
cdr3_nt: TGCAGCGTTGAAGAAGCAGGGGCTCAGCAGTACTTC

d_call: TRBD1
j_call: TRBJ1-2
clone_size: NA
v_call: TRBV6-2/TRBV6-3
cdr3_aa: CASSSTRDRHYGYTF
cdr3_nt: TGTGCCAGCAGTTCCACCCGGGACAGACACTATGGCTACACCTTC

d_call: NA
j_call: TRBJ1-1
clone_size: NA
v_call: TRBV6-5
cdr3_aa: CASRPRPRAGGKAFF
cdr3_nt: TGTGCCAGCAGGCCCCGTCCTCGGGCGGGTGGAAAAGCTTTCTTT

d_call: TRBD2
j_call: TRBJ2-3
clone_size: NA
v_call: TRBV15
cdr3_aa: CATSIGTSGTAGTQYF
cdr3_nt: TGTGCCACCAGTATTGGGACTAGCGGGACCGCGGGTACGCAGTATTTT

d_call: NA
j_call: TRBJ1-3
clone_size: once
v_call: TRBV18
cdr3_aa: CASSPLGAGNTIYF
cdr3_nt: TGTGCCAGCTCACCATTAGGGGCTGGAAACACCATATATTTT

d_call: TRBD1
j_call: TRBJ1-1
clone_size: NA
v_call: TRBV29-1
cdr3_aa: CSVGSGGTEAFF
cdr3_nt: TGCAGCGTTGGATCAGGGGGCACTGAAGCTTTCTTT

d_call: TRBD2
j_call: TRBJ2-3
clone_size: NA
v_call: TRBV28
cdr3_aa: CASSFFGVGGRTGDTQYF
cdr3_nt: TGTGCCAGCAGTTTCTTTGGAGTTGGCGGGAGGACTGGGGATACGCAGTATTTT

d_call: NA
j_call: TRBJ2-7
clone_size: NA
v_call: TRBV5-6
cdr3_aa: CASSPGRLGQYF
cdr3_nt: TGTGCCAGCAGCCCGGGAAGGCTCGGGCAGTACTTC

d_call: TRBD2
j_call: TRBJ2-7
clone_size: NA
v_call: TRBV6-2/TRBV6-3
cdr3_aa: CASSYLGGRAYEQYF
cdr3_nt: TGTGCCAGCAGTTATCTGGGAGGGAGGGCCTACGAGCAGTACTTC

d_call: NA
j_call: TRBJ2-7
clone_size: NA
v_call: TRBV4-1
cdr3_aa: CASSQRPLYEQYF
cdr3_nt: TGCGCCAGCAGCCAGCGCCCCCTCTACGAGCAGTACTTC

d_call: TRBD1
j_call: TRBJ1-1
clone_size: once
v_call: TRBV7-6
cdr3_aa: CASSLNPGQPNTEAFF
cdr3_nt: TGTGCCAGCAGCCTGAACCCGGGACAGCCGAACACTGAAGCTTTCTTT

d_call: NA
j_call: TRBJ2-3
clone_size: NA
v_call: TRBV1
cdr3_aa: CTSSQRASGPTDTQYF
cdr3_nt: TGCACCAGCAGCCAGCGGGCTAGCGGGCCCACAGATACGCAGTATTTT

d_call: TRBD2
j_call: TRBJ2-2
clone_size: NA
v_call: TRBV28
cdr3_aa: CASIAGGVHTGELFF
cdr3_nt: TGTGCCAGCATTGCGGGAGGGGTGCACACCGGGGAGCTGTTTTTT

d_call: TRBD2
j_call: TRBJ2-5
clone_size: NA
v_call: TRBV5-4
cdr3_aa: CASSVGLADLQETQYF
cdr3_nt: TGTGCCAGCAGCGTCGGACTAGCGGATCTCCAAGAGACCCAGTACTTC

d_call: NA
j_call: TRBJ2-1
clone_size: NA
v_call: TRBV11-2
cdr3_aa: CASSLSGLAFYNEQFF
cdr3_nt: TGTGCCAGCAGCCTATCGGGACTGGCATTCTACAATGAGCAGTTCTTC

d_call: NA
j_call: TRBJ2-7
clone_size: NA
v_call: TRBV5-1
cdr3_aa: CASSGALPTYEQYF
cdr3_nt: TGCGCCAGCAGCGGGGCTCTACCCACCTACGAGCAGTACTTC

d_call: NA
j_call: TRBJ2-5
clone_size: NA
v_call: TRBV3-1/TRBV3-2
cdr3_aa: CASSQDGWAQETQYF
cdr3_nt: TGTGCCAGCAGCCAAGATGGGTGGGCCCAAGAGACCCAGTACTTC

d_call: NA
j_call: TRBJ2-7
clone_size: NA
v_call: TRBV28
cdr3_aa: CASSFSGGTYEQYF
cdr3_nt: TGTGCCAGCAGTTTTTCGGGGGGCACCTACGAGCAGTACTTC

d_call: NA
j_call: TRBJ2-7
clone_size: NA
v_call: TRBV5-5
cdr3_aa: CASSFATTKEQYF
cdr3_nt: TGTGCCAGCAGCTTCGCCACTACCAAGGAGCAGTACTTC

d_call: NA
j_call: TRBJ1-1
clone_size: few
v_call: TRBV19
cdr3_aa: CASSMTGDTEAFF
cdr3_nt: TGTGCCAGTAGTATGACCGGGGACACTGAAGCTTTCTTT

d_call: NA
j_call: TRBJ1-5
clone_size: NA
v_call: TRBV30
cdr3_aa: CAWSKEQGVNQPQHF
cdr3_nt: TGTGCCTGGAGCAAAGAACAGGGAGTTAATCAGCCCCAGCATTTT

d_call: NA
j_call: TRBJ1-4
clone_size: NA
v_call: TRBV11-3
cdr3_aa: CASSLLSEKLFF
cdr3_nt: TGTGCCAGCAGCTTATTGAGTGAAAAACTGTTTTTT

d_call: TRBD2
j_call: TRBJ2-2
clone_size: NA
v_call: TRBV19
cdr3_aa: CASSIRGTNAGELFF
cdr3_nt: TGTGCCAGTAGTATCCGGGGGACTAACGCCGGGGAGCTGTTTTTT

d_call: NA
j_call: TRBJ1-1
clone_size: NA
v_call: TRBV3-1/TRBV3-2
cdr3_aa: CASSQIQNTEAFF
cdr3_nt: TGTGCCAGCAGCCAAATCCAGAACACTGAAGCTTTCTTT

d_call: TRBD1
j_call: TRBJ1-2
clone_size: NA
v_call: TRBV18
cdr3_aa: CASSPPGQGARGYTF
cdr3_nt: TGTGCCAGCTCACCACCGGGACAGGGGGCCAGGGGCTACACCTTC

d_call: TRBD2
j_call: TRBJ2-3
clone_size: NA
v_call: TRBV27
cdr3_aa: CASSSLSGGAGNTQYF
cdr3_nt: TGTGCCAGCAGTTCACTAAGCGGGGGGGCGGGTAATACGCAGTATTTT

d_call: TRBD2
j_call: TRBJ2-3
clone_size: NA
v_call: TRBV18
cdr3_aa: CASSPTSGTDTQYF
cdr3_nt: TGTGCCAGCTCACCGACTAGCGGGACAGATACGCAGTATTTT

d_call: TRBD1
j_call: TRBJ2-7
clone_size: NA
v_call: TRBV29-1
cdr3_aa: CSTRTGDEQYF
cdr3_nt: TGCAGCACGAGGACAGGGGACGAGCAGTACTTC

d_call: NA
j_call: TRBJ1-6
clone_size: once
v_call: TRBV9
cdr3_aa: CASSVGTSPYNSPLHF
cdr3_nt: TGTGCCAGCAGCGTAGGGACAAGCCCTTATAATTCACCCCTCCACTTT

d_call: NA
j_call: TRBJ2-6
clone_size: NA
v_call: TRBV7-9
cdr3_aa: CASSLWVGVSGANVLTF
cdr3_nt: TGTGCCAGCAGCTTATGGGTAGGAGTATCTGGGGCCAACGTCCTGACTTTC

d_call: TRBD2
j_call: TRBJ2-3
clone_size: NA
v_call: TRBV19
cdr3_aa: CASSINAGGPADTQYF
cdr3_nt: TGTGCCAGTAGTATTAACGCGGGGGGGCCAGCAGATACGCAGTATTTT

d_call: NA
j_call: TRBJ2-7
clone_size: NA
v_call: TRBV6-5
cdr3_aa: CASSYSRQTGEQYF
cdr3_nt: TGTGCCAGCAGTTACTCAAGGCAGACTGGCGAGCAGTACTTC

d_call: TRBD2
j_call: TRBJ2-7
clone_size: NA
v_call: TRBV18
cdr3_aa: CASSELAGDSSYEQYF
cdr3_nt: TGTGCCAGCTCAGAGCTAGCGGGTGACAGCTCCTACGAGCAGTACTTC

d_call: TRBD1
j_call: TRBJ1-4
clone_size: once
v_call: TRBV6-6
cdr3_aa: CASSYIRGEEKLFF
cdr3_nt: TGTGCCAGCAGTTACATCAGGGGGGAGGAAAAACTGTTTTTT

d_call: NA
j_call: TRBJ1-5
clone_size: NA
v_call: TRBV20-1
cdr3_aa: CSASWTLNQPQHF
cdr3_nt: TGCAGTGCTAGTTGGACACTAAATCAGCCCCAGCATTTT

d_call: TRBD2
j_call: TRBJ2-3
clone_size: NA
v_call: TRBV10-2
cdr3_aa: CASSVVAGGPGDTQYF
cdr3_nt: TGCGCCAGCAGTGTTGTAGCGGGAGGGCCGGGAGATACGCAGTATTTT

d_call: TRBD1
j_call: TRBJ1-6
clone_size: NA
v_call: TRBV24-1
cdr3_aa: CATSDWTAGDRDSPLHF
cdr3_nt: TGTGCCACCAGTGATTGGACCGCAGGGGACAGAGATTCACCCCTCCACTTT

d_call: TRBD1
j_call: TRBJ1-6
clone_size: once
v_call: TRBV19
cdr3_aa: CASSIVAGQGTSPLHF
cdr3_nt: TGTGCCAGTAGTATCGTTGCGGGACAGGGTACTTCACCCCTCCACTTT

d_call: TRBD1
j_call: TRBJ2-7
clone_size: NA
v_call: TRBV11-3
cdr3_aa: CASSHTPGQGSYEQYF
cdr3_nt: TGTGCCAGCAGTCACACACCGGGACAGGGGTCCTACGAGCAGTACTTC

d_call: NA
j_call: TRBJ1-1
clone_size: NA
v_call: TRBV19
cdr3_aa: CASRGGGTEAFF
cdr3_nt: TGTGCCAGTCGGGGTGGTGGCACTGAAGCTTTCTTT

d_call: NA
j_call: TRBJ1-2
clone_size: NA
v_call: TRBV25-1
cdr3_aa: CASSEGGGAGYGYTF
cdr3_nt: TGTGCCAGCAGTGAAGGTGGGGGCGCCGGCTATGGCTACACCTTC

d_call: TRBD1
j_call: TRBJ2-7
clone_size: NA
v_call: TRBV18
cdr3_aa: CASSPGNRGGEQYF
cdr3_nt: TGTGCCAGCTCACCAGGGAACAGGGGCGGCGAGCAGTACTTC

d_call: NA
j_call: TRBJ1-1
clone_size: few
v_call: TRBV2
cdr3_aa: CASPGGPEAFF
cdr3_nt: TGTGCCAGCCCTGGTGGCCCTGAAGCTTTCTTT

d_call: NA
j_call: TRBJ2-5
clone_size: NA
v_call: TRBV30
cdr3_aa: CAWSSGLRETQYF
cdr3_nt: TGTGCCTGGAGTTCTGGGCTTAGGGAGACCCAGTACTTC

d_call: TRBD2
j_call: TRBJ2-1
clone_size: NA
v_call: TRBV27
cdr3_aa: CASSFSGGSSYNEQFF
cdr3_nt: TGTGCCAGCAGTTTTAGCGGGGGGAGCTCCTACAATGAGCAGTTCTTC